Listed here are 12 T cell receptor beta chains from one sample, sequenced in a study of graft-versus-host responses after intestinal transplantation. These receptors' antigens are unknown. Sequenced by immunoSEQ multiplex PCR; TCRdb stores in-frame clones only, minus some. This sample yields about 86,000 clones, of which around 90% are seen a single time; 0.5% belongs to the top ten. Sample: unstimulated CD8+ T cells sorted from spleen or lymph node cells, taken before intestinal transplant. These receptors originate from a human donor who received an intestinal transplant.

The V call is TRBV11-2, the J call TRBJ2-1; 8 bases line up with TRBD2. There are 15 residues in the CDR3. V lost 2 bases, J lost 2 bases, and 2 bases stayed unmatched. Germline V CDR1 and CDR2: SGHAT, FQNNGV. CDR3 sequence (DNA): TGTGCCAGCAGCTTAACAGCGGGGGCCTACAATGAGCAGTTCTTC. It is translated as CASSLTAGAYNEQFF.

The V and J genes are TRBV6-1 and TRBJ1-4; the match to TRBD1 covers 8 bases. The CDR3 sequence is 16 residues long. Losses at the gene ends were 2 bases for V and 3 bases for J; bases not matched to a gene: 5. Germline V CDR1 and CDR2: MNHNS, SASEGT. CDR3 coding DNA: TGTGCCAGCAGTGAACCCAGGGACAGGCCTAATGAAAAACTGTTTTTT. Amino acids: CASSEPRDRPNEKLFF.

V is TRBV19 and J is TRBJ2-1; 7 bases fit TRBD2. The CDR3 is made up of 14 amino acids. The germline CDR1 and CDR2 sequences are LNHDA and SQIVND (reference sequence). With V trimmed by 4 bases and J by 5 bases, 5 bases remained unmatched. This chain's CDR3 is CASSSGTTDNEQFF. The CDR3 nucleotides read TGTGCCAGTAGTAGCGGGACTACCGACAATGAGCAGTTCTTC.

V and J are TRBV4-1 and TRBJ1-1, with 10 positions matching TRBD1. CDR1 is MGHRA and CDR2 is YSYEKL in the germline V gene. The CDR3 consists of 15 residues. Trimming took 2 bases from V and 6 from J; bases not matched to a gene: 6. CDR3 DNA: TGCGCCAGCAGCCAACCCACAGGACAGGGGGCTGAAGCTTTCTTT. Protein sequence: CASSQPTGQGAEAFF.

This clone appeared once. The CDR3 nucleotides read TGTGCCAGCAGCCTCAGGGGCCCCCCTTTGGATGAGCAGTTCTTC. Translating gives CASSLRGPPLDEQFF. The chain is built from TRBV6-5 and TRBJ2-1, with a weak D call TRBD1 (6 bases). This CDR3 has 15 amino acids. Per the germline V gene, CDR1 is MNHEY and CDR2 is SVGAGI. V was cut by 6 bases and J by 8 bases, with 20 bases left in between.

This clone has only one observation. The chain recombines TRBV7-9 with TRBJ2-1; no definite D call. CDR1 is SEHNR and CDR2 is FQNEAQ in the germline V gene (reference sequence). V lost 5 bases, J lost 10 bases, and 21 bases lay in between. This CDR3 is built from 15 residues. DNA for the CDR3: TGTGCCAGCAGCCCCCTTCTGCCCAGCGCCTCAGAGCAGTTCTTC. Translating it yields CASSPLLPSASEQFF.

This clone was counted only a few times. The V gene is TRBV10-2, the J gene TRBJ2-7; D ambiguous. The CDR3 contains 14 residues. The V end lost 8 bases, the J end lost 4 bases, and 18 bases lay between the germline ends. Germline-derived CDR1 and CDR2 are WSHSY and SAAADI. This CDR3 reads CASGDPTPRYEQYF. The DNA for the CDR3 is TGCGCCAGCGGAGATCCAACACCTCGGTACGAGCAGTACTTC.

This rearrangement joins TRBV19 to TRBJ1-4; 7 bases are a match to TRBD1. The CDR3 is 16 amino acids. CDR1 LNHDA and CDR2 SQIVND come from the germline V gene (reference sequence). The V gene end was trimmed by 7 bases and the J gene end by 0 bases; junction bases not matched to a gene: 8. The CDR3 DNA is TGTGCCAGTACCCGGGACAGTCGACCAACTAATGAAAAACTGTTTTTT. Residues: CASTRDSRPTNEKLFF.

The V and J genes are TRBV30 and TRBJ2-7; D possibly corresponds to TRBD1 (6 bases). Looked up from germline, CDR1 is GTSNPN and CDR2 is SVGIG (reference sequence). Trimming pared 1 base from V and 2 bases from J, leaving 12 bases between. The CDR3 length is 14 residues. CDR3 sequence reads: CAWSGTEGTYEQYF. The DNA of the CDR3 is TGTGCCTGGAGTGGGACAGAAGGAACCTACGAGCAGTACTTC. Variable domain in full (rest from reference TRBV30 and TRBJ2-7): SQTIHQWPATLVQPVGSPLSLECTVEGTSNPNLYWYRQAAGRGLQLLFYSVGIGQISSEVPQNLSASRPQDRQFILSSKKLLLSDSGFYLCAWSGTEGTYEQYFGPGTRLTVT.

CDR3 protein: CASSLVGQGSGYTF. Here the CDR3 DNA reads TGTGCCAGCAGCTTAGTTGGACAGGGTAGCGGCTACACCTTC. The chain employs TRBV7-9 and TRBJ1-2; TRBD1 matches at 8 bases. The CDR3 spans 14 residues. V lost 1 base, J lost 8 bases, and 6 bases stayed unmatched. The V gene's germline CDR1 is SEHNR and CDR2 FQNEAQ (reference sequence).

The chain recombines TRBV4-3 with TRBJ2-7; 8 bases map to TRBD1. This CDR3 comprises 15 residues. With V trimmed by 0 bases and J by 7 bases, 8 bases remained unmatched. The germline CDR1 and CDR2 sequences are LGHNA and YSLEER. Written as DNA, the CDR3 is TGCGCCAGCAGCCAAGATTTGGCCAGGGGGCAAGAGCAGTACTTC. Translation: CASSQDLARGQEQYF.

The chain carries TRBV20-1 and TRBJ2-7; D call uncertain. V lost 8 bases and J lost 3, with 5 bases in between. Germline CDR1 and CDR2: DFQATT and SNEGSKA (reference sequence). This CDR3 has 9 amino acids. Here the CDR3 reads CSPIYEQYF. The DNA of the CDR3 is TGCAGTCCAATCTACGAGCAGTACTTC.